This T cell receptor beta chain is from a study of beta chain features in type 1 diabetes. General study results and limits: Shorter TCRB CDR3s, moderately but significantly so, were found in Type 1 diabetes patients in all four CD4+ subsets.

CD4+ cells of the naive, central memory, regulatory and stem cell-like memory types were sorted via CD45RO/CCR7/CD25/CD127/CD95/CD27. Reverse transcribing all isolated RNA meant expressed TCRB transcripts were sequenced. About 3.57 million reads per sample were averaged for naive, central memory and regulatory samples. Produced via immunoSEQ multiplex PCR; TCRdb's table is partial and in-frame only. Of about 290,000 clones in the sample, 8% were seen once. Only a few counts were recorded for this clone. The antigen remains unidentified. Germline V gene sequence: CDR1 SGDLS, CDR2 YYNGEE. Deletions cut 0 bases from V and 9 bases from J, with 10 bases between. This CDR3 comprises 13 residues.

This TCR was sampled from a woman younger than 30 in good health. The chain recombines TRBV9 with TRBJ2-4; D is perhaps TRBD1 (6 bases). Sequencing used central memory CD4+ T cells from blood. In DNA, the CDR3 is TGTGCCAGCAGCGTAGGTGGGGGCAGCATTCAGTACTTC. This sequence encodes CASSVGGGSIQYF. The full variable domain, in which reference TRBV9 and TRBJ2-4 provide the parts outside the CDR3, is DSGVTQTPKHLITATGQRVTLRCSPRSGDLSVYWYQQSLDQGLQFLIQYYNGEERAKGNILERFSAQQFPDLHSELNLSSLELGDSALYFCASSVGGGSIQYFGAGTRLSVL.